The T cell receptor beta chain described here comes from a study of CD8+CD57+ T cells in acquired aplastic anemia. Overall study context: Sorted CD4+ and CD8+ cell DNA averaged 3.2 ug. Overall study findings and caveats: Shared by patients and controls, 25 to 30 CD8+ CDR3s were abundant in patients. For CD8+ Simpson's diversity, patients and controls showed no significant difference.

Using genomic DNA as the template, TCR beta VDJ and CDR3 profiling was carried out. TCRdb reprocessed the reads with MiXCR, giving one entry per CDR3 protein. There are around 290,000 distinct CDR3 sequences in the sample; 56% occur only once, and 1% to 1.5% lies in the top ten. On this clonotype itself: No antigen is known for it.

Flow cytometry had shown expanded CD8+CD57+ cells in the patients chosen for sequencing. There were no patients without severe acquired aplastic anemia. V lost 1 base and J lost 15, with 19 bases in between. CDR1 and CDR2 from the germline V gene are MGHRA and YSYEKL. CDR3 size: 14 residues. The specimen sequenced was sorted CD4+, CD8+, or CD8+CD57+ T cells (not recorded which) from PBMCs. This TCR was sampled from a human donor with aplastic anemia. The V gene is TRBV4-1, the J gene TRBJ1-5, with D possibly matching TRBD1 (5 bases). CDR3 bases: TGCGCCAGCAGCCAAGGGCTGGGATTTGGGGCGGGGCATTTT. Translating it yields CASSQGLGFGAGHF.